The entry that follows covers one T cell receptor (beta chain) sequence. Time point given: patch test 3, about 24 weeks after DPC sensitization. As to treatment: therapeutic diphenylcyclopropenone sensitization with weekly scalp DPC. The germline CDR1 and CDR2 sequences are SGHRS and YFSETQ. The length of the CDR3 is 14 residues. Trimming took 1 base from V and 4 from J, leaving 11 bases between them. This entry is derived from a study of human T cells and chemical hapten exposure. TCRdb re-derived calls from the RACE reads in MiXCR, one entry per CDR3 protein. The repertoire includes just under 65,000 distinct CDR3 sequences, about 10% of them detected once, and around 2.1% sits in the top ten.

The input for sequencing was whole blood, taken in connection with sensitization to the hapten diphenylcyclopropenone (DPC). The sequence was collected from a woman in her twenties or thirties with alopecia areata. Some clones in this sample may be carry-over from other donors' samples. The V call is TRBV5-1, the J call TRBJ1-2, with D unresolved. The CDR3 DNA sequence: TGCGCCAGCAGCTTGCAGGAGGCTTCCTATGGCTACACCTTC. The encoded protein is CASSLQEASYGYTF.